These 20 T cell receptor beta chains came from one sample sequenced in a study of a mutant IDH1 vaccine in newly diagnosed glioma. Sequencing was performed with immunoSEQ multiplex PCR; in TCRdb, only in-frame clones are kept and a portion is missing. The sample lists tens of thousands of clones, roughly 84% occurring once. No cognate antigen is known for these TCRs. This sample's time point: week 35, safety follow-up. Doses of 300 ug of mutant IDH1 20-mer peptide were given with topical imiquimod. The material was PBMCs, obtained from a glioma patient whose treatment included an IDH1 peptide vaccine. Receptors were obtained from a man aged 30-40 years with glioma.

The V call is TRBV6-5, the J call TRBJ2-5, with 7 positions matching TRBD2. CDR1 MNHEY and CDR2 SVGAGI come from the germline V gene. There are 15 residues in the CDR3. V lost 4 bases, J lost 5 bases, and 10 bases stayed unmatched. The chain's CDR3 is CASSFDGGYSETQYF. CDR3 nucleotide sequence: TGTGCCAGCAGTTTCGACGGGGGGTATTCTGAGACCCAGTACTTC.

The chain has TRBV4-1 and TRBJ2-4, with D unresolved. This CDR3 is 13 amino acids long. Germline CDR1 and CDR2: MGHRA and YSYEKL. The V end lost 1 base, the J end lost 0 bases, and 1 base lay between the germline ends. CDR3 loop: CASSQAAKNIQYF. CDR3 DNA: TGCGCCAGCAGCCAAGCAGCCAAAAACATTCAGTACTTC.

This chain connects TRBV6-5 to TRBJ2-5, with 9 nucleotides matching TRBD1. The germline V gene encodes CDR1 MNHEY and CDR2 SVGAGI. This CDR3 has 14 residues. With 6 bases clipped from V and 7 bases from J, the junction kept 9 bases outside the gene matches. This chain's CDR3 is CASRHGQGSVTQYF. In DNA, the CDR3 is TGTGCCAGCAGACACGGACAGGGGAGCGTGACCCAGTACTTC.

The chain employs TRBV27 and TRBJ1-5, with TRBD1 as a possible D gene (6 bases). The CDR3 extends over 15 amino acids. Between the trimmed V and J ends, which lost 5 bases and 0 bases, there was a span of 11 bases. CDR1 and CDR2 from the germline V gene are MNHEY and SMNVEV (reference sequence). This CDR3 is CASSIYRDSNQPQHF. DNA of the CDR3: TGTGCCAGCAGTATATACAGGGATAGCAATCAGCCCCAGCATTTT.

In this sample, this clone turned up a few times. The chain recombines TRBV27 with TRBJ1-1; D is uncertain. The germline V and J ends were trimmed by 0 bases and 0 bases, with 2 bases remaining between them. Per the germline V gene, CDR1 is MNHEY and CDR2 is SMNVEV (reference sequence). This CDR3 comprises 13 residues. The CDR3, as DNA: TGTGCCAGCAGTTTATCGGTGAACACTGAAGCTTTCTTT. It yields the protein CASSLSVNTEAFF.

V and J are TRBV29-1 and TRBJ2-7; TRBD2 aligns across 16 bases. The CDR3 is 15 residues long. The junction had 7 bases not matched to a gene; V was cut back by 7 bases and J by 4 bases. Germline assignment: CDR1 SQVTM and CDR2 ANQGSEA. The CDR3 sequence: CSASGLAGGRYEQYF. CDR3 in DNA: TGCAGCGCCTCGGGACTAGCGGGGGGGAGGTACGAGCAGTACTTC.

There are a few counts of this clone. CDR3 amino acids: CASSRGGLYGQPQHF. CDR3 sequence (DNA): TGTGCCAGTAGTCGGGGGGGACTTTATGGTCAGCCCCAGCATTTT. V and J are TRBV19 and TRBJ1-5, with D perhaps TRBD1 (5 bases). CDR3 length: 15 residues. V was pared by 5 bases and J by 6 bases, with 17 bases between. Per germline, CDR1 LNHDA and CDR2 SQIVND (reference sequence).

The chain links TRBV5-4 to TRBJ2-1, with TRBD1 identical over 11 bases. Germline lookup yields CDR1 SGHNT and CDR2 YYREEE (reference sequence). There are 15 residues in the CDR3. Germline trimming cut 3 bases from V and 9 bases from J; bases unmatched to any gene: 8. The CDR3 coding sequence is TGTGCCAGCAGCTATTCCGGGACAGGGGGAGGTGAGCAGTTCTTC. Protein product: CASSYSGTGGGEQFF.

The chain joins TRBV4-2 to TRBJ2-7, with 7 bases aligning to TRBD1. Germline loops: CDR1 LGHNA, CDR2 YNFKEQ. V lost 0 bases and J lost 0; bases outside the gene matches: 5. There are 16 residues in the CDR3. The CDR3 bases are TGTGCCAGCAGCCAAGACGGACAGGCGTTCTCCTACGAGCAGTACTTC. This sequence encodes CASSQDGQAFSYEQYF.

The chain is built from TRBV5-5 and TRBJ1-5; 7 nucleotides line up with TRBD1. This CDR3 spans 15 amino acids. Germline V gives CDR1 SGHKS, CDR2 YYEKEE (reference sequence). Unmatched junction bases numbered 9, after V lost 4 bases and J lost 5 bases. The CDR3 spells CASSKIGTDYQPQHF. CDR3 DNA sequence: TGTGCCAGCAGCAAAATCGGGACAGATTATCAGCCCCAGCATTTT.

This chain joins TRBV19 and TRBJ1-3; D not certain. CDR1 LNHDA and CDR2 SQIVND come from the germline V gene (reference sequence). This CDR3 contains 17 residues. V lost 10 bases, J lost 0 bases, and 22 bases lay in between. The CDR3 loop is CATVYKGGLSSGNTIYF. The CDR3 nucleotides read TGTGCCACCGTTTACAAGGGAGGTCTGAGCTCTGGAAACACCATATATTTT.

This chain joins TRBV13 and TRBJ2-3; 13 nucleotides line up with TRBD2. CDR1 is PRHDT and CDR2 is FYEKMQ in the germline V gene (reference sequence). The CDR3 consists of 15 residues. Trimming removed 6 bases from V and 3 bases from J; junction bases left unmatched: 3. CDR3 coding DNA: TGTGCCAGCAGTTGGACTAGCGGGGGAACAGATACGCAGTATTTT. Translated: CASSWTSGGTDTQYF.

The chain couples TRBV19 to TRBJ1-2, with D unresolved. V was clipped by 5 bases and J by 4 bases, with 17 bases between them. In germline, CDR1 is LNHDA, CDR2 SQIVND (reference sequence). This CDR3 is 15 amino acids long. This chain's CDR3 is CASSPTVPRIYGYTF. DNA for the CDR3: TGTGCCAGTAGTCCTACAGTCCCTCGGATCTATGGCTACACCTTC.

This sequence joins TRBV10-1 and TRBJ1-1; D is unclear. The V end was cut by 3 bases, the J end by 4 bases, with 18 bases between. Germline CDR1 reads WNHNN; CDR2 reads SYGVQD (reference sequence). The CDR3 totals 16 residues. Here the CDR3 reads CASSDTIGVRGTEAFF. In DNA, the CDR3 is TGCGCCAGCAGTGATACTATCGGCGTTCGGGGCACTGAAGCTTTCTTT.

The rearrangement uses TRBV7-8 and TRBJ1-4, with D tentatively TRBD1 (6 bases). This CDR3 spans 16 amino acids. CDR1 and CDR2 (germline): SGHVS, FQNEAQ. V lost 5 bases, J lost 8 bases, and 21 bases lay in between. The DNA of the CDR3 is TGTGCCAGCAGCCCTAGTAGGACGGGGGCGACGGAAAAACTGTTTTTT. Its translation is CASSPSRTGATEKLFF.

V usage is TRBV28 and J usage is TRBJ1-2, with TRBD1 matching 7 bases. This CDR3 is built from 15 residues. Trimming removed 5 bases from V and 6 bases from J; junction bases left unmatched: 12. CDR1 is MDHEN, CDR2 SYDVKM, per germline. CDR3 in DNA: TGTGCCAGCAGTCTCATGCGGGACAGAAGGAATGGCTACACCTTC. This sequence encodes CASSLMRDRRNGYTF.

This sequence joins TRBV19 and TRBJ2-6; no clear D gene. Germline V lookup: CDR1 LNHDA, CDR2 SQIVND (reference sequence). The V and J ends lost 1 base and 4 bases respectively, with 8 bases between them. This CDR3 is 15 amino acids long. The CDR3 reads CASSIGRSGANVLTF. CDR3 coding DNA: TGTGCCAGTAGTATAGGCCGTTCGGGGGCCAACGTCCTGACTTTC. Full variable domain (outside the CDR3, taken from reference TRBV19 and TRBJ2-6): DGGITQSPKYLFRKEGQNVTLSCEQNLNHDAMYWYRQDPGQGLRLIYYSQIVNDFQKGDIAEGYSVSREKKESFPLTVTSAQKNPTAFYLCASSIGRSGANVLTFGAGSRLTVL.

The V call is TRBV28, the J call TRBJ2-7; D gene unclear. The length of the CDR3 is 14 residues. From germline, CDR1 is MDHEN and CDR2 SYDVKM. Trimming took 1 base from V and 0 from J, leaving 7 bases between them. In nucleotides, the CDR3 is TGTGCCAGCAGTTTATCTCCAAGCTCCTACGAGCAGTACTTC. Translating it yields CASSLSPSSYEQYF.

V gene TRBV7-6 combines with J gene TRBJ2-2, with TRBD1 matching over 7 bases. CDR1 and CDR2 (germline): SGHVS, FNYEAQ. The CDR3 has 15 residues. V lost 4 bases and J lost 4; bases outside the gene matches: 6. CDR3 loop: CASSSGQQATGELFF. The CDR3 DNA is TGTGCCAGCAGCTCGGGACAGCAAGCCACCGGGGAGCTGTTTTTT.

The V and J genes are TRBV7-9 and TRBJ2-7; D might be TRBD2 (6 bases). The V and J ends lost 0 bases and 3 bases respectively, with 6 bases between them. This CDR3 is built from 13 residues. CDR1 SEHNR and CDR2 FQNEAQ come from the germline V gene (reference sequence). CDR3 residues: CASSLAGGYEQYF. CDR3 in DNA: TGTGCCAGCAGCTTAGCGGGAGGCTACGAGCAGTACTTC.